This is a list of T cell receptor beta chains from one sample in a study of identifying expanded T cells in peripheral blood. Sequenced by immunoSEQ multiplex PCR; TCRdb stores in-frame clones only, minus some. The table has about 110,000 clones, more than 85% seen once. The sequenced sample consisted of blood. The receptors shown here come from a person between 18 and 70 years old in good health. Each CDR3 is given with its conserved first and last residue.

V: TRBV5-4
length: 15
J: TRBJ1-6
CDR3: CASSHVRARDSPLHF

V: TRBV6-5
length: 15
J: TRBJ2-1
CDR3: CASSYRGTYYNEQFF

V: TRBV27
length: 13
J: TRBJ1-2
CDR3: CASSLSGGYGYTF

V: TRBV21-1
length: 17
J: TRBJ2-2
CDR3: CASSKGVTDPNTGELFF

V: TRBV2
length: 14
J: TRBJ1-1
CDR3: CASTTGGRNTEAFF

V: TRBV5-1
length: 16
J: TRBJ2-1
CDR3: CASSFHEPISYNEQFF

V: TRBV4-3
length: 13
J: TRBJ2-1
CDR3: CASSQDRVAEKFF

V: TRBV4-2
length: 14
J: TRBJ1-4
CDR3: CASSQEKSQGILFF

V: TRBV6-6
length: 11
J: TRBJ2-4
CDR3: CAVGSGQNQYF

V: TRBV18
length: 13
J: TRBJ1-5
CDR3: CASSADSNQPQHF

V: TRBV6-5
length: 15
J: TRBJ2-3
CDR3: CATSAGLASTDTQYF

V: TRBV6-5
length: 14
J: TRBJ1-6
CDR3: CASKAGPAVPPLHF

V: TRBV6-7
length: 14
J: TRBJ1-5
CDR3: CASSADREGQPQHF

V: TRBV7-7
length: 15
J: TRBJ2-1
CDR3: CASSLVLASYNEQFF

V: TRBV16
length: 13
J: TRBJ1-5
CDR3: CASSPVANQPQHF

V: TRBV21-1
length: 14
J: TRBJ1-6
CDR3: CASSSPVFNSPLHF

V: TRBV7-2
length: 16
J: TRBJ2-7
CDR3: CASSVQTGQGLYEQYF

V: TRBV2
length: 16
J: TRBJ2-5
CDR3: CASRGGDSFLQETQYF

V: TRBV2
length: 16
J: TRBJ2-7
CDR3: CASSEARAAGGNRQYF

V: TRBV28
length: 11
J: TRBJ2-4
CDR3: CASSLGGPRLF

V: TRBV4-3
length: 14
J: TRBJ2-2
CDR3: CASSQELNTGELFF

V: TRBV18
length: 13
J: TRBJ2-5
CDR3: CASSPSPKETQYF

V: TRBV5-5
length: 13
J: TRBJ2-5
CDR3: CASSSRDQETQYF

V: TRBV5-1
length: 16
J: TRBJ2-2
CDR3: CASSSPGTGGTGELFF

V: TRBV5-1
length: 15
J: TRBJ1-5
CDR3: CASSPEDPRNQPQHF

V: TRBV19
length: 17
J: TRBJ1-3
CDR3: CASTRPRDVPSGNTIYF

V: TRBV6-9
length: 15
J: TRBJ2-3
CDR3: CASSYGDRGWDTQYF

V: TRBV29-1
length: 15
J: TRBJ2-3
CDR3: CSAPSAAGATDTQYF

V: TRBV5-4
length: 16
J: TRBJ2-2
CDR3: CASSWGGTVNTGELFF

V: TRBV6-6
length: 15
J: TRBJ2-2
CDR3: CASSYGDFVTGELFF